The rows below give T cell receptor beta chains drawn from one sample of a study of long-term antiretroviral therapy in people with HIV. Generated by immunoSEQ multiplex PCR, the TCRdb table keeps only in-frame clones and is missing some. Of about 40,000 clones in the sample, about 86% were seen once. This material consisted of unsorted PBMCs, taken 1.2 years after starting antiretroviral therapy. Receptor source: a woman aged 45-65 years with HIV. CDR3s include the opening cysteine and the closing phenylalanine or tryptophan. The D gene is left open where the match is weak. Only part of the rows carry a size: once, few, many, or a class if the clone is expanded.

abundance	d_gene	v_gene	j_gene	CDR3nt	CDR3aa
NA	NA	TRBV7-2	TRBJ1-2	TGTGCCAGCAGCTTAGGGACAGCCCTGCGGGTTGGCTACACCTTC	CASSLGTALRVGYTF
NA	NA	TRBV10-3	TRBJ2-3	TGTGCCATCAGTGAGTCGACGAGAACCCCTACGCAGTATTTT	CAISESTRTPTQYF
NA	NA	TRBV5-5	TRBJ1-1	TGTGCCAGCAGTCGTGGCCCCCTAGGGAACACTGAAGCTTTCTTT	CASSRGPLGNTEAFF
NA	TRBD1	TRBV11-3	TRBJ2-1	TGTGCCAGCAGCTTCCGGGACAGCTCCTACAATGAGCAGTTCTTC	CASSFRDSSYNEQFF
NA	NA	TRBV6-1	TRBJ2-4	TGTGCCAGCAGTGAAGGGGACCTAAGAGCCAAAAACATTCAGTACTTC	CASSEGDLRAKNIQYF
NA	NA	TRBV6-5	TRBJ2-3	TGTGCCAGCAGAGCTGCGGGGGCTAGCACAGATACGCAGTATTTT	CASRAAGASTDTQYF
few	NA	TRBV29-1	TRBJ2-5	TGCAGCGTTCGGGTCGGGGAGACCCAGTACTTC	CSVRVGETQYF
medium-sized	TRBD2	TRBV9	TRBJ2-7	TGTGCCAGCAGCGCCCTCGTAGCGGGGGCTGCGTACGAGCAGTACTTC	CASSALVAGAAYEQYF
NA	NA	TRBV4-2	TRBJ2-6	TGTGCCAGCAGCCAAGTTCCCAGCATCTCTGGGGCCAACGTCCTGACTTTC	CASSQVPSISGANVLTF
NA	NA	TRBV19	TRBJ2-2	TGTGCCAGTAGTATCGTAGGGGGGAACACCGGGGAGCTGTTTTTT	CASSIVGGNTGELFF
NA	TRBD1	TRBV5-4	TRBJ2-7	TGTGCCAGCATCCCGGGACAGGGTAGTTACGAGCAGTACTTC	CASIPGQGSYEQYF
NA	NA	TRBV7-3	TRBJ2-5	TGTGCCAGCAGCTTGGGCGGGCTACAAGAGACCCAGTACTTC	CASSLGGLQETQYF
once	NA	TRBV21-1	TRBJ2-7	TGTGCCAGCAGCAAACGGTCCAGGGGGTTATACGAGCAGTACTTC	CASSKRSRGLYEQYF
few	NA	TRBV6-1	TRBJ1-6	TGTGCCAGCCTCCGACCGAAAGTTAATTCACCCCTCCACTTT	CASLRPKVNSPLHF
NA	NA	TRBV21-1	TRBJ2-5	TGTGCCAGCAGCAAAGGAAGACGGAACAAACAAGAGACCCAGTACTTC	CASSKGRRNKQETQYF
NA	NA	TRBV15	TRBJ2-3	TGTGCCACCAGCAGAGACGGAGCTAGCACAGATACGCAGTATTTT	CATSRDGASTDTQYF
NA	NA	TRBV2	TRBJ1-2	TGTGCCAGCAGTGCTCTGTACTACTCGGGAATTAACTATGGCTACACCTTC	CASSALYYSGINYGYTF
NA	TRBD1	TRBV5-4	TRBJ1-2	TGTGCCACCGCCGACAGGGGGAACTATGGCTACACCTTC	CATADRGNYGYTF
NA	TRBD1	TRBV30	TRBJ2-7	TGTGCCTGGAGTAGTAGACAGGGGTCCTACGAGCAGTACTTC	CAWSSRQGSYEQYF
NA	NA	TRBV7-2	TRBJ1-5	TGTGCCAGCAGCACCGGACACAGAGAGGAGCCCCAGCATTTT	CASSTGHREEPQHF
NA	TRBD1	TRBV6-5	TRBJ2-5	TGTGCCAGCAGTTACTTAGGGACAGACCAAGAGACCCAGTACTTC	CASSYLGTDQETQYF
NA	NA	TRBV27	TRBJ2-2	TGTGCCAGCAGGTTCGCCGGGGAGCTGTTTTTT	CASRFAGELFF
NA	TRBD1	TRBV6-5	TRBJ2-1	TGTGCCAGCAGAAAAGGACAGGGACGGAATGAGCAGTTCTTC	CASRKGQGRNEQFF
few	NA	TRBV19	TRBJ2-7	TGTGCCAGTAGTATAGCCAGGGCGGGCTACGAGCAGTACTTC	CASSIARAGYEQYF
NA	TRBD1	TRBV4-1	TRBJ1-4	TGCGCCAGCAGCCGACAGGGTTTAGGGGAAAAACTGTTTTTT	CASSRQGLGEKLFF
NA	TRBD2	TRBV7-2	TRBJ2-1	TGTGCCAGCAGCTATACTAGCGGGGGGGCCAATGAGCAGTTCTTC	CASSYTSGGANEQFF
NA	NA	TRBV29-1	TRBJ2-7	TGCAGCGTTCAACGGTGGGAGTCGGTGGGCTCCTACGAGCAGTACTTC	CSVQRWESVGSYEQYF
NA	NA	TRBV7-2	TRBJ2-2	TGTGCCAGCAGCCTTACATGGACCGGGGAGCTGTTTTTT	CASSLTWTGELFF
NA	NA	TRBV13	TRBJ1-1	TGTGCCAGCAGCTTACAGCAGGGGTTGAACACTGAAGCTTTCTTT	CASSLQQGLNTEAFF
NA	NA	TRBV4-3	TRBJ2-2	TGCGCCAGCAGCCAAGGACCCTTGAACACCGGGGAGCTGTTTTTT	CASSQGPLNTGELFF
NA	NA	TRBV7-3	TRBJ2-7	TGTGCCAGCAGCGTATCACAGGGCTACGAGCAGTACTTC	CASSVSQGYEQYF
NA	NA	TRBV5-1	TRBJ2-7	TGCGCCAGCAGCTTGGGGGGGGCGAATTTGGAGCAGTACTTC	CASSLGGANLEQYF
NA	NA	TRBV2	TRBJ1-1	TGTGCCAGCCCCGGGCAGGGATTATTTGAAGCTTTCTTT	CASPGQGLFEAFF
NA	NA	TRBV11-2	TRBJ1-3	TGTGCCAGCAGGAAACATGGCGGGGAGGCAACTGGAAACACCATATATTTT	CASRKHGGEATGNTIYF
NA	NA	TRBV6-1	TRBJ2-5	TGTGCCAGCAGCCCGGGACGATGGGAGACCCAGTACTTC	CASSPGRWETQYF
NA	NA	TRBV28	TRBJ2-5	TGTGCCAGCAGTTTCAGGGTCCTAGCCATTGAGTACTTC	CASSFRVLAIEYF
few	TRBD2	TRBV7-9	TRBJ2-2	TGTGCCAGCAGTACCGGGACTAGCGGGGGATACACCGGGGAGCTGTTTTTT	CASSTGTSGGYTGELFF
NA	NA	TRBV5-5	TRBJ2-2	TGTGCCAGCAGCTCACAGGGTTACACCGGGGAGCTGTTTTTT	CASSSQGYTGELFF
NA	NA	TRBV5-8	TRBJ2-7	TGTGCCAGCATCCCACTTGACAGACCGTCCTACGAGCAGTACTTC	CASIPLDRPSYEQYF
NA	NA	TRBV5-4	TRBJ2-3	TGTGCCAGCAGCCCCGGGACCTTAAGAAAAAGCACAGATACGCAGTATTTT	CASSPGTLRKSTDTQYF
NA	TRBD1	TRBV7-3	TRBJ2-5	TGTGCCAGCAGCTTAACGGGACAGCCTTACCAAGAGACCCAGTACTTC	CASSLTGQPYQETQYF
NA	NA	TRBV4-2	TRBJ1-1	TGTGCCAGCAGCCAAGTTCGGATAGGGGGGAACACTGAAGCTTTCTTT	CASSQVRIGGNTEAFF
NA	TRBD1	TRBV5-6	TRBJ1-3	TGTGCCAGCAGCTGGGGGACAGGGCGCTCTGGAAACACCATATATTTT	CASSWGTGRSGNTIYF
NA	TRBD1	TRBV25-1	TRBJ1-6	TGTGCCAGCAGTAAGGGACAGGGGATCCTTTCACCCCTCCACTTT	CASSKGQGILSPLHF
once	NA	TRBV19	TRBJ1-1	TGTGCCAGTAGTATGGGTCGACAGACCAACACTGAAGCTTTCTTT	CASSMGRQTNTEAFF
NA	NA	TRBV30	TRBJ2-1	TGTGCCTGGACGGCCGACAGAGGCTCCTACAATGAGCAGTTCTTC	CAWTADRGSYNEQFF
NA	NA	TRBV4-1	TRBJ2-3	TGCGCCAGCAGCCAAGCCCCGGGGGGCACAGATACGCAGTATTTT	CASSQAPGGTDTQYF
NA	TRBD1	TRBV6-1	TRBJ1-2	TGTGCCAGCAGTGGGGGGGACAGAGTCTATGGCTACACCTTC	CASSGGDRVYGYTF
once	NA	TRBV19	TRBJ1-5	TGTGCCAGGGGGCGGGTAAAGCCCCAGCATTTT	CARGRVKPQHF
NA	NA	TRBV7-2	TRBJ1-5	TGTGCCAGCAGCTTAAAAGGGGCCGAGGTGCCCCAGCATTTT	CASSLKGAEVPQHF
NA	TRBD1	TRBV6-6	TRBJ1-1	TGTGCCAGCAGTTCTTCCCAGGGGGTCCCCATCACTGAAGCTTTCTTT	CASSSSQGVPITEAFF
once	NA	TRBV4-1	TRBJ2-3	TGCGCCAGCAGCCAACGATCTGGGGGCACAGATACGCAGTATTTT	CASSQRSGGTDTQYF
once	TRBD1	TRBV5-6	TRBJ2-7	TGTGCCAGCAGCCCTACAGGGGGCCGGGACGAGCAGTACTTC	CASSPTGGRDEQYF
NA	NA	TRBV2	TRBJ2-1	TGTGCCAGCAGGCCCCAGGGGCAGGAGCAGTTCTTC	CASRPQGQEQFF
NA	NA	TRBV2	TRBJ1-5	TGTGCCAGCAGTGAGCGGGGTTCGTCCAACCAGCCCCAGCATTTT	CASSERGSSNQPQHF
NA	TRBD1	TRBV30	TRBJ2-3	TGTGCCTGGAGTGTGACAGGGAGCTGGACAGATACGCAGTATTTT	CAWSVTGSWTDTQYF
NA	TRBD2	TRBV19	TRBJ2-5	TGTGCCAGTAAAACAGCGGGGGGGGGACAAGAGACCCAGTACTTC	CASKTAGGGQETQYF
NA	NA	TRBV6-6	TRBJ2-1	TGTGCCAGCATCGATGGGGGCGAGCAGTTCTTC	CASIDGGEQFF
NA	NA	TRBV27	TRBJ1-5	TGTGCCAGCAGTTTATTGGGGCGGGGGGGCGGAGAAGGTAGCAATCAGCCCCAGCATTTT	CASSLLGRGGGEGSNQPQHF